This T cell receptor beta chain was sequenced for a study of beta chain features in type 1 diabetes. On average, the one heparinised blood draw given by each donor was approximately 100 mL. Sorting of CD4+ naive, central memory, regulatory and stem cell-like memory cells was performed via CD45RO/CCR7/CD25/CD127/CD95/CD27. Isolated RNA was reverse transcribed in full, so expressed TCRB transcripts were sequenced. Sequenced by immunoSEQ multiplex PCR; TCRdb stores in-frame clones only, minus some. The sample records 240,000 or so clones, roughly 13% being singletons. This clone was counted between two and nine times. Its antigen is as yet unknown. Study conclusions and caveats: For Type 1 diabetes patients, all four CD4+ subsets carried TCRB CDR3s that were moderately but significantly shorter.

The CDR3 loop spans 13 amino acids. Looked up from germline, CDR1 is KGHSY and CDR2 is FQNENV. The germline V and J ends were trimmed by 3 bases and 3 bases, with 8 bases remaining between them. This chain connects TRBV16 to TRBJ1-2; no clear D gene. The sample consisted of naive CD4+ T cells from blood. The source is a man aged 25-40 years with type 1 diabetes. CDR3 in DNA: TGTGCCAGCAGCCACGGCGGGGACTATGGCTACACCTTC. Translating it yields CASSHGGDYGYTF.